The 19 T cell receptor beta chains below were found in one sample sequenced in a study of blood T cell repertoires in COVID-19. Generated by immunoSEQ multiplex PCR, the TCRdb table keeps only in-frame clones and is missing some. In the table there are some 460,000 clones, 75% to 90% of which are singletons. Sequenced input: peripheral blood. These receptors originate from a woman aged 30 to 39 with acute or convalescent COVID-19.

The chain links TRBV19 to TRBJ1-2; TRBD1 matches at 8 bases. The CDR3 contains 12 residues. The germline V gene has CDR1 LNHDA and CDR2 SQIVND (reference sequence). The V gene end was trimmed by 9 bases and the J gene end by 8 bases; junction bases not matched to a gene: 8. The DNA of the CDR3 is TGTGCCAGCGGACAGGGTTGGCAGGGCTACACCTTC. It translates to CASGQGWQGYTF.

The chain is built from TRBV7-3 and TRBJ1-1, with 7 positions matching TRBD1. With V trimmed by 5 bases and J by 2 bases, 11 bases remained unmatched. Germline V CDR1 and CDR2: SGHTA, FQGTGA. The CDR3 covers 16 residues. Written as DNA, the CDR3 is TGTGCCAGCAGCCCGACGCCGGACAGGAGTAACACTGAAGCTTTCTTT. This sequence encodes CASSPTPDRSNTEAFF.

The rearrangement links TRBV27 to TRBJ1-5; perhaps TRBD1 as D (5 bases). This CDR3 region has 14 residues. V was shortened by 1 base and J by 1 base, with 5 bases between the two germline ends. Germline CDR1 and CDR2: MNHEY and SMNVEV (reference sequence). The CDR3 DNA follows: TGTGCCAGCAGTTTATACAGGAGCAATCAGCCCCAGCATTTT. Amino acid sequence: CASSLYRSNQPQHF.

The CDR3 region has the DNA TGTGCCAGCAGCTTAGAAGCCTCCGGGGAGCTGTTTTTT. Amino acids: CASSLEASGELFF. The V call is TRBV11-3, the J call TRBJ2-2; no firm D call. Germline-derived CDR1 and CDR2 are SGHNT and YENEEA. V was shortened by 0 bases and J by 6 bases, with 5 bases between the two germline ends. The CDR3 consists of 13 residues.

The V call is TRBV11-2, the J call TRBJ2-5; D might be TRBD2 (7 bases). There are 14 residues in the CDR3. Germline CDR1 and CDR2: SGHAT and FQNNGV. With 5 bases removed from V and 5 bases from J, the gap between germline ends came to 15 bases. CDR3 DNA: TGTGCCAGCAGCCCCGCGCGGGGGCGGGAGACCCAGTACTTC. It translates to CASSPARGRETQYF.

V gene TRBV2 combines with J gene TRBJ2-1; no firm D call. V dropped 6 bases and J dropped 5 bases, with 11 bases sitting between them. From germline, CDR1 is SNHLY and CDR2 FYNNEI. The CDR3 loop spans 13 amino acids. In DNA form, the CDR3 reads TGTGCCAGCAGCGTCAACACTAACAATGAGCAGTTCTTC. Its translation: CASSVNTNNEQFF.

The chain joins TRBV10-3 to TRBJ1-4; TRBD1 aligns across 9 bases. The CDR3 extends over 16 amino acids. Per germline, CDR1 ENHRY and CDR2 SYGVKD. Losses at the gene ends were 3 bases for V and 3 bases for J; bases not matched to a gene: 5. CDR3 coding DNA: TGTGCCATCAGTGACCGACAGGGGGTCTCTAATGAAAAACTGTTTTTT. Protein sequence: CAISDRQGVSNEKLFF.

This chain uses TRBV12-3 or TRBV12-4 with TRBJ2-7; a weak D match, TRBD1 (5 bases). Trimming pared 3 bases from V and 4 bases from J, leaving 10 bases between. The CDR3 consists of 13 residues. The CDR3 protein is CASSLVAGYEQYF. The CDR3 nucleotides read TGTGCCAGCAGTTTGGTAGCAGGGTACGAGCAGTACTTC.

This clone was recorded once. The chain joins TRBV4-1 to TRBJ2-1, with 9 bases fitting TRBD1. Germline values: CDR1 MGHRA, CDR2 YSYEKL. The CDR3 is made up of 16 amino acids. V shed 8 bases, J shed 8 bases, and the junction held 16 bases outside the gene matches. The CDR3 sequence: CASVDPGQGLFDEQFF. CDR3 DNA sequence: TGCGCCAGCGTAGACCCGGGACAGGGTCTTTTCGATGAGCAGTTCTTC.

In its sample, this clone was seen once. The chain employs TRBV28 and TRBJ1-2, with D perhaps matching TRBD1 (6 bases). CDR1 is MDHEN, CDR2 SYDVKM, per germline. The CDR3 consists of 15 residues. V was pared by 6 bases and J by 0 bases, with 14 bases between. CDR3 sequence: CASSQGQGANYGYTF. Here the CDR3 DNA reads TGTGCCAGCAGCCAGGGGCAGGGAGCTAACTATGGCTACACCTTC.

This chain connects TRBV5-1 to TRBJ2-5; D is uncertain. Germline lookup yields CDR1 SGHRS and CDR2 YFSETQ. There are 15 residues in the CDR3. Trimming shortened V by 0 bases and J by 2 bases, and 11 bases separated the two germline ends. CDR3 in amino acids: CASSLVSRTQETQYF. CDR3 nucleotides: TGCGCCAGCAGCTTGGTTTCCCGAACACAAGAGACCCAGTACTTC.

This chain links TRBV15 with TRBJ2-6; D is perhaps TRBD1 (6 bases). The germline V gene encodes CDR1 LNHNV and CDR2 YYDKDF (reference sequence). V was clipped by 0 bases and J by 1 base, with 13 bases between them. The CDR3 is 18 amino acids. The CDR3 spells CATSRETPGQSGANVLTF. DNA of the CDR3: TGTGCCACCAGCAGAGAAACGCCAGGACAGTCTGGGGCCAACGTCCTGACTTTC. Combining the CDR3 with reference TRBV15 and TRBJ2-6 gives the whole variable domain DAMVIQNPRYQVTQFGKPVTLSCSQTLNHNVMYWYQQKSSQAPKLLFHYYDKDFNNEADTPDNFQSRRPNTSFCFLDIRSPGLGDTAMYLCATSRETPGQSGANVLTFGAGSRLTVL.

The rearrangement joins TRBV5-1 to TRBJ1-4; 7 nucleotides match TRBD1. This CDR3 spans 15 amino acids. Germline V gene data show CDR1 as SGHRS and CDR2 as YFSETQ. The trim removed 0 bases at V and 5 bases at J, leaving 4 bases unmatched. The CDR3 loop is CASSLASGGNEKLFF. As DNA, the CDR3 is TGCGCCAGCAGCTTGGCTTCAGGGGGGAATGAAAAACTGTTTTTT.

This chain uses TRBV6-5 with TRBJ1-2, with D possibly matching TRBD1 (6 bases). CDR1 and CDR2 from the germline V gene are MNHEY and SVGAGI. Deletions cut 6 bases from V and 5 bases from J, with 13 bases between. The CDR3 spans 13 residues. The CDR3 DNA sequence: TGTGCCAGCAGCCCGGACAGAACGTATGGCTACACCTTC. This translates into CASSPDRTYGYTF.

The chain is built from TRBV19 and TRBJ2-5, with 7 positions matching TRBD1. Germline CDR1 reads LNHDA; CDR2 reads SQIVND (reference sequence). The CDR3 is 17 amino acids. The trim removed 2 bases at V and 2 bases at J, leaving 11 bases unmatched. The CDR3 sequence is CASSISFGTAYQETQYF. DNA for the CDR3: TGTGCCAGTAGTATATCATTCGGGACAGCATATCAAGAGACCCAGTACTTC.

This chain joins TRBV4-2 and TRBJ2-7; 8 bases align to TRBD2. From germline, CDR1 is LGHNA and CDR2 YNFKEQ. The CDR3 loop spans 15 amino acids. The J segment lost 1 base and the V segment lost 4 bases, leaving 6 bases of the junction unmatched. This chain's CDR3 is CASSLELAASYEQYF. CDR3 in DNA: TGTGCCAGCAGCCTCGAACTAGCGGCTTCCTACGAGCAGTACTTC.

V and J are TRBV6-5 and TRBJ2-7; 10 bases line up with TRBD2. CDR1 is MNHEY, CDR2 SVGAGI, per germline. CDR3 length equals 13 residues. After removal of 6 bases from V and 4 bases from J, the junction contained 3 bases not matched to a gene. This chain's CDR3 is CASRLAGEYEQYF. CDR3 bases: TGTGCCAGCAGGCTAGCGGGGGAGTACGAGCAGTACTTC.

V and J are TRBV4-1 and TRBJ2-7, with D possibly TRBD1 on 5 matching bases. The V end was cut by 0 bases, the J end by 6 bases, with 15 bases between. The CDR3 runs 15 residues. Germline V CDR1 and CDR2: MGHRA, YSYEKL. The DNA for the CDR3 is TGCGCCAGCAGCCAAGATCATCCCCCAGGGTTCGAGCAGTACTTC. It translates to CASSQDHPPGFEQYF.

This chain connects TRBV21-1 to TRBJ1-5. TRBV21-1 is designated a pseudogene. The CDR3 consists of 17 residues. This CDR3 reads CASRGLGEGCGNQPQHF. The CDR3 DNA sequence: TGTGCCAGCAGGGGACTCGGGGAGGGTTGCGGCAATCAGCCCCAGCATTTT.